This TCR beta chain is from a study of T cell repertoires in cytomegalovirus infection. Points on this clonotype: What it binds is unknown.

MiXCR, applied by TCRdb to the reads, yields one record per CDR3 protein. The data contain some 500,000 distinct CDR3 sequences, about 39% of them singletons. Study-wide findings and caveats: Clonotypes of TCR beta that were HLA-C-restricted and CMV-specific dominated the ex vivo response.

The CDR3 is 17 residues long. The ends lost 0 bases at V and 3 bases at J; junction bases unmatched: 8. Looked up from germline, CDR1 is LGHNA and CDR2 is YSLEER. The receptor was derived from a human donor in good health (CMV status not recorded). Some clones in this sample may be carry-over from other donors' samples. The sequences come from cultured PBMCs, collected from culture after CMV antigen stimulation. The chain combines TRBV4-3 with TRBJ2-4; 7 positions agree with TRBD1. The CDR3 protein is CASSQEPLRDSKNIQYF. The DNA for the CDR3 is TGCGCCAGCAGCCAAGAGCCCCTACGGGACAGCAAAAACATTCAGTACTTC.